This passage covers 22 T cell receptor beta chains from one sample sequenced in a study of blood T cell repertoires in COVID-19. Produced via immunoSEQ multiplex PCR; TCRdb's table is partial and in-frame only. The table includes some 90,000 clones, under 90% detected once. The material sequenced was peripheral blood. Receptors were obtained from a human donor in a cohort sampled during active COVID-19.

CDR3 coding DNA: TGTGCCAGCTCGCCGGGACTAGCGGGAGGCGAGCAGTACTTC. Amino acids: CASSPGLAGGEQYF. V and J are TRBV18 and TRBJ2-7; 15 bases line up with TRBD2. The CDR3 is made up of 14 amino acids. The trim removed 6 bases at V and 6 bases at J, leaving 3 bases unmatched. Germline-derived CDR1 and CDR2 are KGHSH and LQKENI.

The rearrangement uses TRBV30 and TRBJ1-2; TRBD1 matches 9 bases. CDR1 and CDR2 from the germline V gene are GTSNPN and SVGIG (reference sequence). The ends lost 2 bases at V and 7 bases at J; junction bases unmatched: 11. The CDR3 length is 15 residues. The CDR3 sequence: CAWSLTGGAAFGYTF. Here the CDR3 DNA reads TGTGCCTGGAGTTTAACAGGGGGCGCAGCCTTTGGCTACACCTTC.

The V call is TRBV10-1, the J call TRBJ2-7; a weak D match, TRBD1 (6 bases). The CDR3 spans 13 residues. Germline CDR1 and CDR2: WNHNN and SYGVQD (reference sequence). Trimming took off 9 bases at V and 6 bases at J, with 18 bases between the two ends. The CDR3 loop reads CASPVGARCEQYF. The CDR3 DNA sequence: TGCGCCAGTCCCGTGGGGGCGCGTTGCGAGCAGTACTTC.

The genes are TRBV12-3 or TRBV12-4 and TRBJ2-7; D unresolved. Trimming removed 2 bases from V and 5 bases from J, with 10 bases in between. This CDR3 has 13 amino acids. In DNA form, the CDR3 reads TGTGCCAGCAGTTTAACTCCTCGAGACGAGCAGTACTTC. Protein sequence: CASSLTPRDEQYF.

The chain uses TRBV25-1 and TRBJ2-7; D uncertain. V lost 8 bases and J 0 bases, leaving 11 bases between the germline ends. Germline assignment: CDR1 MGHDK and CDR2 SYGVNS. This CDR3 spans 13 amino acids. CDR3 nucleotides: TGTGCCAGCCGATCGAGTAGCTCCTACGAGCAGTACTTC. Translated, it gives CASRSSSSYEQYF.

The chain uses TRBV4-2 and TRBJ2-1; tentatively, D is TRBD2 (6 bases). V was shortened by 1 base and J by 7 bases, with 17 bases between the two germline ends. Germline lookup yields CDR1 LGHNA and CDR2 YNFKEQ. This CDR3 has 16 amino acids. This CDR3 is CASSQGGPGDPNEQFF. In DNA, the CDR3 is TGTGCCAGCAGCCAAGGAGGGCCGGGGGATCCGAATGAGCAGTTCTTC.

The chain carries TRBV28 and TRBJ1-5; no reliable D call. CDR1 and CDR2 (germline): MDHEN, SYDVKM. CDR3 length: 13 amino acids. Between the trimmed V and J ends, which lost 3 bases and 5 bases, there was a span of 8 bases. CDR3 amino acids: CASSFGIYQPQHF. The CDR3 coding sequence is TGTGCCAGCAGTTTCGGGATCTATCAGCCCCAGCATTTT.

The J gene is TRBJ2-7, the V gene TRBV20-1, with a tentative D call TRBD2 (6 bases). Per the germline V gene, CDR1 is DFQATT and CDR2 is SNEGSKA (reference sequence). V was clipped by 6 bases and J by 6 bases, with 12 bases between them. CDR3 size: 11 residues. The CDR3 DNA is TGCAGTGCCATGGCGGGGAGCGAGCAGTACTTC. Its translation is CSAMAGSEQYF.

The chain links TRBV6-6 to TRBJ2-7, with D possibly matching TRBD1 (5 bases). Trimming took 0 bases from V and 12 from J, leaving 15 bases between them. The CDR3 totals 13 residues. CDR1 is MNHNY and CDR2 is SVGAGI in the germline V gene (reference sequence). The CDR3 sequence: CASSYSKGNPMYF. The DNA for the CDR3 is TGTGCCAGCAGTTACTCGAAGGGGAACCCTATGTACTTC.

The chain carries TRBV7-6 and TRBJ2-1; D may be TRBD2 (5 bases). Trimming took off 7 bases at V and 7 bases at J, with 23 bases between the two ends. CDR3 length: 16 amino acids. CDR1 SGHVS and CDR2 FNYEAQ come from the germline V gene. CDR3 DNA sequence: TGTGCCAGCATCCTCGGACTGCAGTCGGGGAGAAATGAGCAGTTCTTC. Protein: CASILGLQSGRNEQFF.

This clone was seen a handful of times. The CDR3 here is CASSLGDGGSYEQYF. DNA for the CDR3: TGTGCCAGCAGCTTGGGGGACGGGGGCTCCTACGAGCAGTACTTC. V usage is TRBV11-2 and J usage is TRBJ2-7; the D gene is possibly TRBD2 (6 bases). Germline loops: CDR1 SGHAT, CDR2 FQNNGV. The CDR3 extends over 15 amino acids. V was shortened by 3 bases and J by 0 bases, with 12 bases between the two germline ends.

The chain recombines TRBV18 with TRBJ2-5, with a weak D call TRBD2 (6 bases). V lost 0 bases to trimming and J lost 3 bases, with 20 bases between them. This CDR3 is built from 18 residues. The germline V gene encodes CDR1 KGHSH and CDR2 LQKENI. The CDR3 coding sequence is TGTGCCAGCTCACCACCCGCCGGGAGTCGAGTGCGGGAAGAGACCCAGTACTTC. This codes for CASSPPAGSRVREETQYF.

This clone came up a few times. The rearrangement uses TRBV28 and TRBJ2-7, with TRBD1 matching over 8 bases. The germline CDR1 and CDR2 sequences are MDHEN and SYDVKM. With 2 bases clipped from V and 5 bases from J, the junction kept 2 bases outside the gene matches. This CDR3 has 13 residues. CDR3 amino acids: CASSLQGAHEQYF. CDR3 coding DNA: TGTGCCAGCAGTTTACAGGGGGCACACGAGCAGTACTTC.

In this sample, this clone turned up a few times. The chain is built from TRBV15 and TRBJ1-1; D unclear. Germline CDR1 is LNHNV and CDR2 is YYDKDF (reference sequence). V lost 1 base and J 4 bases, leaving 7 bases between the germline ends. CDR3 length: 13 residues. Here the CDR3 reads CATSRGGSTEAFF. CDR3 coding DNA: TGTGCCACCAGCAGAGGCGGAAGCACTGAAGCTTTCTTT.

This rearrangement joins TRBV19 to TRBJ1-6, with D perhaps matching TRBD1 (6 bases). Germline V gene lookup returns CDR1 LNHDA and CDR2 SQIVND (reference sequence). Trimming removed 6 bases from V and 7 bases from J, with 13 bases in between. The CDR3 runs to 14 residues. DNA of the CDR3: TGTGCCAGTAGAACGACAGGCGCAAATTCACCCCTCCACTTT. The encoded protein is CASRTTGANSPLHF. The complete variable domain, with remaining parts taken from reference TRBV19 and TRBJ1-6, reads DGGITQSPKYLFRKEGQNVTLSCEQNLNHDAMYWYRQDPGQGLRLIYYSQIVNDFQKGDIAEGYSVSREKKESFPLTVTSAQKNPTAFYLCASRTTGANSPLHFGNGTRLTVT.

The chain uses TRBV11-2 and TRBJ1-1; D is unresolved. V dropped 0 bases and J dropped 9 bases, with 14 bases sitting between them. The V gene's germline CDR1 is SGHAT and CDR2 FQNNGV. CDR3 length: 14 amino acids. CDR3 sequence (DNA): TGTGCCAGCAGCTTAGAACCCGAACTGGTAAAAGCTTTCTTT. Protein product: CASSLEPELVKAFF.

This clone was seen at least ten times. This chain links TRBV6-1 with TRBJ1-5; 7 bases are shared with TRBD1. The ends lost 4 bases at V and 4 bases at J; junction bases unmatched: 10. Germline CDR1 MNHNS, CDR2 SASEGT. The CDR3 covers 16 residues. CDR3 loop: CASSGPGQAANQPQHF. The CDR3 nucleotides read TGTGCCAGCAGTGGCCCTGGACAGGCCGCTAATCAGCCCCAGCATTTT.

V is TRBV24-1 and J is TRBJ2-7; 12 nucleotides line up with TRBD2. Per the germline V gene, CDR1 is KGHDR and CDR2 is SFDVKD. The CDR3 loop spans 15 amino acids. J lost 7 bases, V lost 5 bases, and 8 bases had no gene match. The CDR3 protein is CATSATTSGSYEQYF. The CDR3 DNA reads TGTGCCACCAGTGCAACGACTAGCGGGAGTTATGAGCAGTACTTC.

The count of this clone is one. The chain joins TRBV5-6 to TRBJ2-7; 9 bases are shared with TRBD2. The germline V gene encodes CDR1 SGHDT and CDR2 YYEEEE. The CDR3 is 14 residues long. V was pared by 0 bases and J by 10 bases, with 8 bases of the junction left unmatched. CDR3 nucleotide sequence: TGTGCCAGCAGCTTGGGAGGGCTAGCGGGAAGTCAGTACTTC. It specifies CASSLGGLAGSQYF.

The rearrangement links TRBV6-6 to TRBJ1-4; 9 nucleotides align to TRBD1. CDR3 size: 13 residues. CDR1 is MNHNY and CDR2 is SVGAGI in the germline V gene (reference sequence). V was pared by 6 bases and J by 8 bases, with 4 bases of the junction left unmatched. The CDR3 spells CASRDRGGEKLFF. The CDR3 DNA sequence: TGTGCCAGCAGGGACAGGGGAGGAGAAAAACTGTTTTTT.

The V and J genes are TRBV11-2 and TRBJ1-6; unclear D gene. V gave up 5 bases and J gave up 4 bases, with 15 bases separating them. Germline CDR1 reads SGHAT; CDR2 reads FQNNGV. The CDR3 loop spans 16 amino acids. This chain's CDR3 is CASSISGGRYNSPLHF. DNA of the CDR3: TGTGCCAGCAGCATCTCGGGAGGAAGGTATAATTCACCCCTCCACTTT.

The CDR3 loop is CASSLDQTNYGYTF. In DNA, the CDR3 is TGTGCCAGCAGCTTAGATCAGACTAACTATGGCTACACCTTC. J is TRBJ1-2 and V is TRBV7-9; D is unclear. V was trimmed by 1 base and J by 0 bases, leaving 6 bases between them. The CDR3 has 14 residues. The germline gives CDR1 SEHNR, CDR2 FQNEAQ (reference sequence).